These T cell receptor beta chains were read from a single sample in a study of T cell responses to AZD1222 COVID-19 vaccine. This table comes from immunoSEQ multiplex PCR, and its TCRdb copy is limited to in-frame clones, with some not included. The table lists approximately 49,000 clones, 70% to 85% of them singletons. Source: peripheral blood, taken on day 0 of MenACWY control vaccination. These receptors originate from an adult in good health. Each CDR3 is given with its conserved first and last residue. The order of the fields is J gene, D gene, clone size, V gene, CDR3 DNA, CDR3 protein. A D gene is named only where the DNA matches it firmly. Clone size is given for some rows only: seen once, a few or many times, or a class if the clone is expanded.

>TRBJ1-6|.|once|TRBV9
TGTGCCAGCAGCGTCGATTCCGGGCCAATTAATTCACCCCTCCACTTT
CASSVDSGPINSPLHF
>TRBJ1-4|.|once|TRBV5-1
TGCGCCAGCAGCTTGGGAGGTCCCGGTAATGAAAAACTGTTTTTT
CASSLGGPGNEKLFF
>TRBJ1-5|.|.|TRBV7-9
TGTGCCAGCAGGGGGAGGGGCCCCGAACAGCCCCAGCATTTT
CASRGRGPEQPQHF
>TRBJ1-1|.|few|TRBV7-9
TGTGCCAGCAGCTTAGTAGGGACGGGGACTGAAGCTTTCTTT
CASSLVGTGTEAFF
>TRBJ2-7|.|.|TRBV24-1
TGTGCCACTCACTATGCGTCGAGGGACTCCTACGAGCAGTACTTC
CATHYASRDSYEQYF
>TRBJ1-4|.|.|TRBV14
TGTGCCAGCAGCCAGTCCGAAACAAGGATGTTTTTT
CASSQSETRMFF
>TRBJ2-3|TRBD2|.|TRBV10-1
TGCGCCAGCAGTGAGTCGACTAGCGGGGCCCAAGATACGCAGTATTTT
CASSESTSGAQDTQYF
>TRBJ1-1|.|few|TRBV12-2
TGTGCAAGTCGCACCCAGGGGACAGTGAGGACTGAAGCTTTCTTT
CASRTQGTVRTEAFF
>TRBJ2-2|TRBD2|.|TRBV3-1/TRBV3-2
TGTGCCAGCAGTCCGACTAGCGGGCTGAACACCGGGGAGCTGTTTTTT
CASSPTSGLNTGELFF
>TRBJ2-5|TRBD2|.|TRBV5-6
TGTGCCAGCAGCTATGACGGACTAGCGGGAGAGTGGGGCCAAGAGACCCAGTACTTC
CASSYDGLAGEWGQETQYF
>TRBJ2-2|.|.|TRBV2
TGTGCCAGCAGTGAAGTTCGGAACACCGGGGAGCTGTTTTTT
CASSEVRNTGELFF
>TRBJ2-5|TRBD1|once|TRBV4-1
TGCGCCAGCAGCCAAGGTGGGACAGTGCGTGAGACCCAGTACTTC
CASSQGGTVRETQYF
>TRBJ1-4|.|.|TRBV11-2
TGCGCCACCAGCCCACCGGGCGGGAGGCTTAATGAAAAACTGTTTTTT
CATSPPGGRLNEKLFF
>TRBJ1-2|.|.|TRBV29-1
TGCAGCGTTGTTGGGATCAAACGTGGCTACACCTTC
CSVVGIKRGYTF
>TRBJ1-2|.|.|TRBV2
TGTGCCAGCAGTGAAGGTCGACTCGGTGGCTACACCTTC
CASSEGRLGGYTF
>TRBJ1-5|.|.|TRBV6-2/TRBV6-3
TGTGCCAGCAGCCTACCGGACAGTAGCAATCAGCCCCAGCATTTT
CASSLPDSSNQPQHF
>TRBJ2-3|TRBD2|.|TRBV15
TGTGCCACCTTGGGGGGGGGCACAGATACGCAGTATTTT
CATLGGGTDTQYF
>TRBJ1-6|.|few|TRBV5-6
TGTGCCAGCAACCAGGACGGAGGAGATTCACCCCTCCACTTT
CASNQDGGDSPLHF
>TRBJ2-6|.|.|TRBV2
TGTGCCGGGAGGACAGCCGTTTCCCTAGGCAACGTCCTGACTTTC
CAGRTAVSLGNVLTF
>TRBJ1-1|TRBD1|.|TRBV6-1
TGTGCCAGCAGTGAAAGAGGGGGCCCGGGCACTGAAGCTTTCTTT
CASSERGGPGTEAFF
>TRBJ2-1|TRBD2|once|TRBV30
TGTGCCTGGATTCGGGGACTAGCGGGAGTGGATGAGCAGTTCTTC
CAWIRGLAGVDEQFF
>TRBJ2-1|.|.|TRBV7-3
TGTGCCAGCAGCTCCCATCGGGCGGTCTGGGCAGGGGGAGGGGATGAGCAGTTCTTC
CASSSHRAVWAGGGDEQFF
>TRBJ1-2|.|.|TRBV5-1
TGCGCCAGCAGCTTGGGTCTTCTGGGAGAGTCAGGAGGCTACACCTTC
CASSLGLLGESGGYTF
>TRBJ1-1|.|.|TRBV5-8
TGTGCCAGCAGCGCCGGGATCATGAACACTGAAGCTTTCTTT
CASSAGIMNTEAFF
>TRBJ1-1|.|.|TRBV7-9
TGTGCCAGCAGCTTAGCGGCGGGGGGTAAGACTGAAGCTTTCTTT
CASSLAAGGKTEAFF
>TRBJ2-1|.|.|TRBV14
TGTGCCAGCAGCCAAGAGATCCGGGCTGAGCAGTTCTTC
CASSQEIRAEQFF
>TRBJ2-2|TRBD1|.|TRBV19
TGTGCCAGTAGTCACAGGGGGCGTATGTCCGGGGAGCTGTTTTTT
CASSHRGRMSGELFF
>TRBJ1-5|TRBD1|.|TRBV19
TGTGCCAGTAGTAGAAGACAGGGGGCGATCGGTTTTGTGCTGCAGCCCCAGCATTTT
CASSRRQGAIGFVLQPQHF
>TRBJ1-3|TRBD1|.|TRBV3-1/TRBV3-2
TGTGCCAGCAGCCATAATCAGGGGGCCGGAAACACCATATATTTT
CASSHNQGAGNTIYF
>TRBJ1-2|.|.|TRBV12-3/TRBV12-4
TGTGCCAGCAGCCTAGGGGGTCGGTACGGCTACACCTTC
CASSLGGRYGYTF
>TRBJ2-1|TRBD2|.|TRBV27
TGTGCCAGCAGTTCGGGACTAGCGGGCCTCAATGAGCAGTTCTTC
CASSSGLAGLNEQFF
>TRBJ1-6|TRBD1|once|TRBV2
TGTGCCAGCAAGGGACAGCTAAATTCACCCCTCCACTTT
CASKGQLNSPLHF
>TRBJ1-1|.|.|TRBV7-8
TGTGCCAGCAGCACAAGAGAGGGGTTTGCTGAAGCTTTCTTT
CASSTREGFAEAFF
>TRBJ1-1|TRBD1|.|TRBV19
TGTGCCAGTGAGGGACAGGTCGCTGAAGCTTTCTTT
CASEGQVAEAFF
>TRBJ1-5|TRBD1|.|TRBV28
TGTGCCAGCAGTTTTGCTGCGGGACAGCACAATCAGCCCCAGCATTTT
CASSFAAGQHNQPQHF
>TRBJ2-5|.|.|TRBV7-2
TGTGCCAGCAGCTCTCCGGCCCAGACCCAGTACTTC
CASSSPAQTQYF
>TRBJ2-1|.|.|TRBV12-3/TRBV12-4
TGTGCCAGCAGCTCCTGGAGGGGCAATGAGCAGTTCTTC
CASSSWRGNEQFF
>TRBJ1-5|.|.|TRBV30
TGTGCCTGGAGTGTGGGGGGCAAAGATCAGCCCCAGCATTTT
CAWSVGGKDQPQHF
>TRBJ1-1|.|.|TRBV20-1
TGCAGTGCTAGTTTGAACCGGCGAGCTTTCTTT
CSASLNRRAFF
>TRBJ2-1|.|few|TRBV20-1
TGCAGTGCAGCAGGGTTGAATGAGCAGTTCTTC
CSAAGLNEQFF
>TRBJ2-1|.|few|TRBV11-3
TGTGCCAGCAGCCCTGGACTATCGACTGAGCAGTTCTTC
CASSPGLSTEQFF
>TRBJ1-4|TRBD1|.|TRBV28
TGTGCCAGCAGCGCCGGACAGGGGAATGAAAAACTGTTTTTT
CASSAGQGNEKLFF
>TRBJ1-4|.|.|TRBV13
TGTGCCAGCAGCTCACCCCGAGGGGAAAAACTGTTTTTT
CASSSPRGEKLFF
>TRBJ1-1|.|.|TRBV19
TGTGCCAGTATCCCCCCGGGACACCCGAACACTGAAGCTTTCTTT
CASIPPGHPNTEAFF
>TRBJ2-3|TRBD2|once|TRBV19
TGTGCCAGTAGCAGCCCTAGCGGGGGCATTTCAGATACGCAGTATTTT
CASSSPSGGISDTQYF
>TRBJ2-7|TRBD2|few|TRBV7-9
TGTGCCAGCAGCGCTAGGGGACTAGCGGGATCGAACGAGCAGTACTTC
CASSARGLAGSNEQYF
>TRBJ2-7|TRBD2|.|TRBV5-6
TGTGCCAGCAGCGCTATATCGGGACTAGCGCGTTACGAGCAGTACTTC
CASSAISGLARYEQYF
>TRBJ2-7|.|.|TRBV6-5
TGTGCCAGCAGTACCTACTACGAGCAGTACTTC
CASSTYYEQYF
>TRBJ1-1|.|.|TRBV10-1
TGCGCCAGCAGTGAGTCTCCCTCGATGAGGACTGAAGCTTTCTTT
CASSESPSMRTEAFF
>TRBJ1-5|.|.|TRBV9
TGTGCCAGCAGCGATGGCAGGACCAATCAGCCCCAGCATTTT
CASSDGRTNQPQHF
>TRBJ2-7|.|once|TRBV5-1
TGCGCCAGCAGCTTGGGGGCGTTTGGAAACGAGCAGTACTTC
CASSLGAFGNEQYF
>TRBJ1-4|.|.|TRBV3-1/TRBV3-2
TGTGCCAGCAGCCAAGGCCCTAATGAAAAACTGTTTTTT
CASSQGPNEKLFF
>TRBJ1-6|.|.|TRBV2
TGTGCCAGCAGTGAAAGGCGTCCGGACCTCACACCCCTCCACTTT
CASSERRPDLTPLHF
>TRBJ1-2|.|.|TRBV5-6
TGTGCCAGCAGCGGGGGGCCAGAGAATTATGGCTACACCTTC
CASSGGPENYGYTF